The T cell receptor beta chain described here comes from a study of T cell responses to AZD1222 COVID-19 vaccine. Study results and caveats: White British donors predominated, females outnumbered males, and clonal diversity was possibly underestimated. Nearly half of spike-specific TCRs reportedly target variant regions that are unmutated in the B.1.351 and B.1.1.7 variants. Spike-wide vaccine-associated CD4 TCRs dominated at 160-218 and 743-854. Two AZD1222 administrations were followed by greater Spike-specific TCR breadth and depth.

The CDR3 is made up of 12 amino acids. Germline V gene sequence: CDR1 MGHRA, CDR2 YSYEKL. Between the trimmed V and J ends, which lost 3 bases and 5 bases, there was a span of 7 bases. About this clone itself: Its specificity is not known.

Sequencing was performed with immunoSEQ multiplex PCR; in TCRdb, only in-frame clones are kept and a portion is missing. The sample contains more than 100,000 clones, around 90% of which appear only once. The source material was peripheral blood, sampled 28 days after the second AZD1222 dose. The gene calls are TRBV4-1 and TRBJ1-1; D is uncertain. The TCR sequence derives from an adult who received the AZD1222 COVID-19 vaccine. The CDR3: CASSQAGTEAFF. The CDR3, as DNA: TGCGCCAGCAGCCAGGCTGGAACTGAAGCTTTCTTT.